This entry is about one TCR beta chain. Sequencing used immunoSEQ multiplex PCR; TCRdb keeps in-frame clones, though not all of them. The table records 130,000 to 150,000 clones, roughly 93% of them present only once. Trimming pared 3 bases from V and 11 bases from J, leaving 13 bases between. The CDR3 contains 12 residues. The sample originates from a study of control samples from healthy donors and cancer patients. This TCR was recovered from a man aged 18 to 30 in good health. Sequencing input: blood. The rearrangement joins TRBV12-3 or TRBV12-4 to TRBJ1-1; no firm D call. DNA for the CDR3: TGTGCCAGCAGTTTCGACCTAATTCGCGCTTTCTTT. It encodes CASSFDLIRAFF.